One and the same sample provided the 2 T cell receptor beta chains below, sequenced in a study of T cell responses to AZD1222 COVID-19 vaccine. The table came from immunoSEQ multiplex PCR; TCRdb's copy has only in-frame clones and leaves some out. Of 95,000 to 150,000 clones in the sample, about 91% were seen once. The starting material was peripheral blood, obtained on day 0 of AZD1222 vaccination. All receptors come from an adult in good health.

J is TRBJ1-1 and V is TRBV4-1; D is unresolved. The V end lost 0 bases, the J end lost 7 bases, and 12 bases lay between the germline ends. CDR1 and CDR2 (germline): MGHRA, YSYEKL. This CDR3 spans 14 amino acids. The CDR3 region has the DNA TGCGCCAGCAGCCAAGAGGCCGGGGATGATGAAGCTTTCTTT. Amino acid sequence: CASSQEAGDDEAFF.

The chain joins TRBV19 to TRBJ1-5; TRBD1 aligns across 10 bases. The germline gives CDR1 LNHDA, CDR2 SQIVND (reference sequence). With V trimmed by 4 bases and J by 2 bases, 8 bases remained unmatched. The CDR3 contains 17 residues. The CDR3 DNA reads TGTGCCAGTAGTAGCGGCCAAGGGACAGGGGGCAATCAGCCCCAGCATTTT. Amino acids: CASSSGQGTGGNQPQHF.